Below are 30 T cell receptor beta chains sequenced from a single sample in a study of blood T cell repertoires in COVID-19. Clones were sequenced by immunoSEQ multiplex PCR, and TCRdb holds only the in-frame ones, with some missing. The table includes about 50,000 clones, more than 80% detected once. The sample was peripheral blood. The origin of the receptors is a man between 60 and 75 years old with acute or convalescent COVID-19.

This clone was observed a single time. The chain uses TRBV7-9 and TRBJ2-7; no firm D call. Germline values: CDR1 SEHNR, CDR2 FQNEAQ (reference sequence). The CDR3 spans 12 residues. Trimming removed 2 bases from V and 6 bases from J, with 8 bases in between. The CDR3 DNA sequence: TGTGCCAGCAGCTTATCGCCAGGCGAGCAGTACTTC. Protein sequence: CASSLSPGEQYF. Complete variable domain (other parts from reference TRBV7-9 and TRBJ2-7): DTGVSQNPRHKITKRGQNVTFRCDPISEHNRLYWYRQTLGQGPEFLTYFQNEAQLEKSRLLSDRFSAERPKGSFSTLEIQRTEQGDSAMYLCASSLSPGEQYFGPGTRLTVT.

V is TRBV6-6 and J is TRBJ1-1, with TRBD1 as a possible D gene (5 bases). The germline gives CDR1 MNHNY, CDR2 SVGAGI (reference sequence). CDR3 length: 13 residues. V lost 2 bases, J lost 4 bases, and 8 bases lay in between. CDR3 in DNA: TGTGCCAGCAGTTACGGCAGGGCCACTGAAGCTTTCTTT. Translating it yields CASSYGRATEAFF.

A few counts support this clone. The rearrangement uses TRBV9 and TRBJ1-1; a weak D match, TRBD1 (5 bases). The length of the CDR3 is 14 residues. Trimming shortened V by 0 bases and J by 0 bases, and 6 bases separated the two germline ends. Germline V gene lookup returns CDR1 SGDLS and CDR2 YYNGEE. In DNA form, the CDR3 reads TGTGCCAGCAGCGTAGACAGGATGAACACTGAAGCTTTCTTT. It is translated as CASSVDRMNTEAFF.

The chain carries TRBV5-1 and TRBJ1-5; D possibly corresponds to TRBD1 (6 bases). V shed 4 bases and J shed 5 bases, with 13 bases lying between them. Germline lookup yields CDR1 SGHRS and CDR2 YFSETQ. The CDR3 is 14 amino acids. As DNA, the CDR3 is TGCGCCAGCAGCCTGCTAGGGGGGGATCAGCCCCAGCATTTT. Residues: CASSLLGGDQPQHF.

This clone has just a few counts. The chain has TRBV7-9 and TRBJ2-1; 10 bases agree with TRBD2. Unmatched junction bases numbered 18, after V lost 8 bases and J lost 5 bases. From germline, CDR1 is SEHNR and CDR2 FQNEAQ (reference sequence). This CDR3 has 18 residues. The CDR3 sequence: CASGGPSGRGGVNNEQFF. The DNA of the CDR3 is TGTGCCAGCGGTGGGCCTAGCGGGAGAGGGGGGGTTAACAATGAGCAGTTCTTC.

The rearrangement joins TRBV5-1 to TRBJ1-5; D remains unclear. The V and J ends lost 7 bases and 3 bases respectively, with 11 bases between them. From germline, CDR1 is SGHRS and CDR2 YFSETQ. The CDR3 length is 13 residues. CDR3: CASAYVPNQPQHF. CDR3 sequence (DNA): TGCGCCAGCGCCTATGTCCCCAATCAGCCCCAGCATTTT.

This sequence joins TRBV24-1 and TRBJ2-7; perhaps TRBD2 as D (5 bases). V was clipped by 4 bases and J by 6 bases, with 18 bases between them. CDR3 length: 15 residues. Per germline, CDR1 KGHDR and CDR2 SFDVKD. CDR3 in amino acids: CATSDPNNSAGEQYF. CDR3 nucleotides: TGTGCCACCAGTGACCCAAATAATTCCGCGGGCGAGCAGTACTTC.

The chain combines TRBV10-2 with TRBJ2-1, with a tentative D call TRBD1 (5 bases). Germline-derived CDR1 and CDR2 are WSHSY and SAAADI. V lost 5 bases, J lost 3 bases, and 11 bases lay in between. CDR3 length equals 14 residues. The CDR3 sequence is CASSHGRGYNEQFF. The CDR3 DNA reads TGCGCCAGCAGTCACGGAAGGGGCTACAATGAGCAGTTCTTC.

This sequence joins TRBV7-9 and TRBJ2-5; the D gene is possibly TRBD1 (5 bases). Trimming removed 5 bases from V and 5 bases from J, with 15 bases in between. The CDR3 covers 14 residues. Germline CDR1 SEHNR, CDR2 FQNEAQ (reference sequence). The CDR3 DNA sequence: TGTGCCAGCAGCCCTCGTGGACCAGGGGAGACCCAGTACTTC. It encodes CASSPRGPGETQYF.

This clone was picked up one time. The V and J genes are TRBV28 and TRBJ1-4; D possibly corresponds to TRBD1 (5 bases). Trimming cost V 7 bases and J 4 bases, with 13 bases left between them. Germline V gene lookup returns CDR1 MDHEN and CDR2 SYDVKM. The CDR3 spans 14 residues. The CDR3 region is CASTQRGDNEKLFF. CDR3 nucleotides: TGTGCCAGCACTCAACGGGGGGATAATGAAAAACTGTTTTTT.

The chain joins TRBV15 to TRBJ1-1; 7 bases match TRBD1. Germline V gene sequence: CDR1 LNHNV, CDR2 YYDKDF (reference sequence). This CDR3 contains 15 residues. The V segment lost 2 bases and the J segment 0 bases; nucleotides outside the gene matches: 3. As DNA, the CDR3 is TGTGCCACCAGCAGACCGGGACAGCTGAACACTGAAGCTTTCTTT. Amino acids: CATSRPGQLNTEAFF.

This clone occurred once. This chain links TRBV19 with TRBJ2-6; TRBD1 matches at 7 bases. The CDR3 extends over 19 amino acids. The trim removed 4 bases at V and 0 bases at J, leaving 12 bases unmatched. Germline values: CDR1 LNHDA, CDR2 SQIVND (reference sequence). The CDR3 DNA reads TGTGCCAGTAGTAATTCCCCGGGACAGTCTATCTCTGGGGCCAACGTCCTGACTTTC. It translates to CASSNSPGQSISGANVLTF.

The V call is TRBV27, the J call TRBJ1-6; 7 positions agree with TRBD1. V was pared by 7 bases and J by 9 bases, with 15 bases of the junction left unmatched. The CDR3 has 16 amino acids. Per germline, CDR1 MNHEY and CDR2 SMNVEV (reference sequence). The CDR3 sequence is CASTTTGKGRVSPLHF. CDR3 nucleotides: TGTGCCAGCACCACGACAGGGAAAGGGCGGGTTTCACCCCTCCACTTT.

The chain couples TRBV6-5 to TRBJ2-7; 9 nucleotides agree with TRBD2. Germline assignment: CDR1 MNHEY and CDR2 SVGAGI. The CDR3 runs 14 residues. V was clipped by 6 bases and J by 7 bases; unmatched bases: 10. CDR3 loop: CASRPGLALGEQYF. The CDR3 coding sequence is TGTGCCAGCAGACCGGGACTAGCTTTAGGGGAGCAGTACTTC.

This chain links TRBV13 with TRBJ2-1, with 13 bases lining up with TRBD2. This CDR3 has 17 amino acids. V trimming: 3 bases; J trimming: 10 bases; junction bases outside the gene matches: 12. Germline V gives CDR1 PRHDT, CDR2 FYEKMQ (reference sequence). The CDR3 reads CASSFEGTSGKADEQFF. The CDR3 DNA sequence: TGTGCCAGCAGCTTCGAGGGGACTAGCGGGAAGGCCGACGAGCAGTTCTTC.

J is TRBJ2-2 and V is TRBV5-1; D gene unclear. V was pared by 4 bases and J by 4 bases, with 20 bases between. There are 17 residues in the CDR3. The germline CDR1 and CDR2 sequences are SGHRS and YFSETQ. CDR3 sequence (DNA): TGCGCCAGCAGCCCCAGTCCAGACAAGCTGTTCACCGGGGAGCTGTTTTTT. As protein: CASSPSPDKLFTGELFF.

Within the sample, this clone is medium-sized. This CDR3 reads CASSLVGTSEVEQYF. The DNA for the CDR3 is TGCGCCAGCAGCTTGGTTGGGACTAGCGAGGTCGAGCAGTACTTC. The chain couples TRBV5-1 to TRBJ2-7; 10 nucleotides line up with TRBD2. After removal of 0 bases from V and 6 bases from J, the junction contained 6 bases not matched to a gene. The CDR3 runs 15 residues. In germline, CDR1 is SGHRS, CDR2 YFSETQ.

This clone showed up just a few times. This CDR3 is CASGGTGGLWASGNTIYF. As DNA, the CDR3 is TGTGCCAGCGGAGGGACAGGGGGCCTCTGGGCCTCTGGAAACACCATATATTTT. This sequence joins TRBV28 and TRBJ1-3; 12 nucleotides agree with TRBD1. From germline, CDR1 is MDHEN and CDR2 SYDVKM. The CDR3 is 18 residues long. V trimming: 8 bases; J trimming: 0 bases; junction bases outside the gene matches: 11.

This clone was seen only a few times. This chain uses TRBV28 with TRBJ1-5; 11 bases are a match to TRBD1. CDR1 MDHEN and CDR2 SYDVKM come from the germline V gene. The CDR3 length is 15 residues. Trimming at V came to 5 bases and at J to 6 bases, leaving 6 bases not matched to a gene. CDR3 sequence reads: CASSLTGQGAQPQHF. CDR3 nucleotides: TGTGCCAGCAGTCTAACAGGACAGGGGGCTCAGCCCCAGCATTTT.

The rearrangement uses TRBV7-9 and TRBJ1-1; D unresolved. Trimming removed 10 bases from V and 1 base from J, with 13 bases in between. Germline V gives CDR1 SEHNR, CDR2 FQNEAQ (reference sequence). The CDR3 spans 13 residues. CDR3 sequence reads: CATTPPENTEAFF. The CDR3 DNA reads as TGTGCCACCACCCCCCCAGAGAACACTGAAGCTTTCTTT.

The chain couples TRBV20-1 to TRBJ2-1; no clear D. Trimming took off 3 bases at V and 8 bases at J, with 8 bases between the two ends. The CDR3 loop spans 11 amino acids. Germline V gene data show CDR1 as DFQATT and CDR2 as SNEGSKA (reference sequence). The CDR3 spells CSASVIYEQFF. The CDR3 DNA follows: TGCAGTGCTAGTGTAATCTATGAGCAGTTCTTC.

V gene TRBV7-9 combines with J gene TRBJ2-3, with 10 nucleotides matching TRBD1. This CDR3 is 16 amino acids long. With 4 bases clipped from V and 4 bases from J, the junction kept 8 bases outside the gene matches. CDR1 SEHNR and CDR2 FQNEAQ come from the germline V gene (reference sequence). CDR3 loop: CASSSTDRGAADTQYF. The CDR3 DNA is TGTGCCAGCAGCTCCACGGACAGGGGGGCCGCAGATACGCAGTATTTT.

The rearrangement uses TRBV28 and TRBJ1-3; D not certain. The CDR3 runs 14 residues. Trimming took off 3 bases at V and 3 bases at J, with 9 bases between the two ends. Germline V gene data show CDR1 as MDHEN and CDR2 as SYDVKM. CDR3: CASSLVAYGNTIYF. CDR3 DNA: TGTGCCAGCAGTTTGGTGGCTTATGGAAACACCATATATTTT.

The V call is TRBV28, the J call TRBJ2-5, with TRBD2 matching over 16 bases. The CDR3 has 17 residues. CDR1 is MDHEN, CDR2 SYDVKM, per germline. The junction had 8 bases not matched to a gene; V was cut back by 5 bases and J by 5 bases. The CDR3 coding sequence is TGTGCCAGCAGTCGGGGACTAGCGGGAGGGGTTCGTGAGACCCAGTACTTC. This codes for CASSRGLAGGVRETQYF.

The chain recombines TRBV9 with TRBJ2-1; 9 bases line up with TRBD2. CDR1 is SGDLS and CDR2 is YYNGEE in the germline V gene. The CDR3 consists of 14 residues. Germline trimming cut 3 bases from V and 6 bases from J; bases unmatched to any gene: 4. CDR3 bases: TGTGCCAGCAGCGAGGGACTAGCCCTCAATGAGCAGTTCTTC. Translated, it gives CASSEGLALNEQFF.

This clone was counted a few times. The V and J genes are TRBV2 and TRBJ2-3; a possible D gene is TRBD2 (6 bases). CDR1 and CDR2 (germline): SNHLY, FYNNEI. V lost 8 bases, J lost 5 bases, and 14 bases lay in between. The length of the CDR3 is 13 residues. For the CDR3, the DNA is TGTGCCAGCCGACTAGAGGCGGTAGATACGCAGTATTTT. Translated, it gives CASRLEAVDTQYF. Combining the CDR3 with reference TRBV2 and TRBJ2-3 gives the whole variable domain EPEVTQTPSHQVTQMGQEVILRCVPISNHLYFYWYRQILGQKVEFLVSFYNNEISEKSEIFDDQFSVERPDGSNFTLKIRSTKLEDSAMYFCASRLEAVDTQYFGPGTRLTVL.

The chain recombines TRBV6-1 with TRBJ1-4, with TRBD1 matching over 8 bases. V gave up 2 bases and J gave up 10 bases; unmatched junction bases: 15. The CDR3 is made up of 17 amino acids. Germline lookup yields CDR1 MNHNS and CDR2 SASEGT. CDR3 DNA: TGTGCCAGCAGTGAAAGTGGGTCCAGGGGGCGCGGGGCAAAACTGTTTTTT. Translation gives CASSESGSRGRGAKLFF.

This chain links TRBV24-1 with TRBJ1-5; 9 nucleotides match TRBD1. Germline CDR1 is KGHDR and CDR2 is SFDVKD. The CDR3 consists of 14 residues. V shed 4 bases and J 9 bases; nucleotides not matched to a gene: 6. CDR3 residues: CATSDRTGVRPQHF. DNA of the CDR3: TGTGCCACCAGTGACCGGACAGGGGTACGGCCCCAGCATTTT.

The chain combines TRBV2 with TRBJ2-7; the D gene is possibly TRBD1 (5 bases). The CDR3 contains 12 residues. V lost 5 bases and J lost 6, with 11 bases in between. Germline CDR1 and CDR2: SNHLY and FYNNEI. CDR3 sequence (DNA): TGTGCCAGCAGTCCGGACAACCCCGAGCAGTACTTC. Residues: CASSPDNPEQYF.

CDR3 nucleotide sequence: TGTGCCAGCAGCCTCGCTCTAGCGGGAGAAGAGACCCAGTACTTC. It translates to CASSLALAGEETQYF. The V gene is TRBV7-9, the J gene TRBJ2-5; 10 nucleotides agree with TRBD2. This CDR3 region has 15 residues. V lost 5 bases, J lost 3 bases, and 6 bases stayed unmatched. The V gene's germline CDR1 is SEHNR and CDR2 FQNEAQ (reference sequence).